These 29 T cell receptor beta chains were sequenced from one sample in a study of cytomegalovirus exposure and HLA in healthy donors (dated by TCRdb to 2017 to 2019). Receptor libraries were prepared by the immunoSEQ multiplex PCR assay. The multiplex PCR relied on a mix of 60 forward primers for TCR Vbeta segments and 13 reverse primers for TCR Jbeta segments. The table was pulled from immuneACCESS by TCRdb, which kept in-frame rearrangements only. Such tables lose some clones; where checked, under half of the loss comes from unresolved V genes, and the rest has no known cause. The sample yields 100,000 to 120,000 clones; more than 75% were counted once. In total, the top ten clones hold approximately 1.8% of the sample. The specimen sequenced was PBMCs. The receptors stem from a man aged 35-49 years in good health and CMV-seronegative.

The CDR3 loop is CASSLDRVVGELFF. The DNA for the CDR3 is TGTGCCAGCAGTTTAGACAGGGTTGTAGGGGAGCTGTTTTTT. The V call is TRBV6-5, the J call TRBJ2-2, with 7 bases fitting TRBD1. This CDR3 contains 14 residues. With V trimmed by 4 bases and J by 8 bases, 7 bases remained unmatched. The V gene's germline CDR1 is MNHEY and CDR2 SVGAGI.

V is TRBV7-8 and J is TRBJ1-4; D not certain. Germline V CDR1 and CDR2: SGHVS, FQNEAQ. The CDR3 length is 14 residues. With 5 bases removed from V and 5 bases from J, the gap between germline ends came to 12 bases. CDR3 nucleotide sequence: TGTGCCAGCAGCCCGCCTGGGAGGAATGAAAAACTGTTTTTT. Its translation: CASSPPGRNEKLFF. Variable domain in full (rest from reference TRBV7-8 and TRBJ1-4): GAGVSQSPRYKVAKRGQDVALRCDPISGHVSLFWYQQALGQGPEFLTYFQNEAQLDKSGLPSDRFFAERPEGSVSTLKIQRTQQEDSAVYLCASSPPGRNEKLFFGSGTQLSVL.

CDR3 DNA sequence: TGTGCCAGCAGCGCCGGGACTCTCAATGAGCAGTTCTTC. Protein sequence: CASSAGTLNEQFF. This chain uses TRBV9 with TRBJ2-1, with a weak D call TRBD2 (6 bases). V was cut by 3 bases and J by 6 bases, with 10 bases left in between. The CDR3 length is 13 residues. Germline CDR1 and CDR2: SGDLS and YYNGEE.

The genes are TRBV6-6 and TRBJ1-5, with 8 bases matching TRBD1. V shed 6 bases and J 6 bases; nucleotides not matched to a gene: 13. The CDR3 sequence is 16 residues long. Germline CDR1 reads MNHNY; CDR2 reads SVGAGI (reference sequence). CDR3 nucleotide sequence: TGTGCCAGCAGGAATACAGGACAGGGAGTGGGTCAGCCCCAGCATTTT. Translated: CASRNTGQGVGQPQHF.

V usage is TRBV18 and J usage is TRBJ1-5; 10 bases match TRBD1. V lost 0 bases to trimming and J lost 3 bases; unmatched junction nucleotides: 2. Per germline, CDR1 KGHSH and CDR2 LQKENI. CDR3 length: 16 residues. The CDR3 nucleotides are TGTGCCAGCTCACCACCAGGACAGGGGGACAATCAGCCCCAGCATTTT. It translates to CASSPPGQGDNQPQHF.

V and J are TRBV29-1 and TRBJ1-1; TRBD1 is a possible D gene (5 bases). The V and J ends lost 4 bases and 5 bases respectively, with 17 bases between them. The CDR3 runs to 14 residues. Germline CDR1 is SQVTM and CDR2 is ANQGSEA. CDR3 region: CSVGGRVAGTEAFF. The CDR3 DNA reads TGCAGCGTTGGGGGGAGGGTCGCTGGGACTGAAGCTTTCTTT. Filled out from reference TRBV29-1 and TRBJ1-1, the complete variable domain reads SAVISQKPSRDICQRGTSLTIQCQVDSQVTMMFWYRQQPGQSLTLIATANQGSEATYESGFVIDKFPISRPNLTFSTLTVSNMSPEDSSIYLCSVGGRVAGTEAFFGQGTRLTVV.

The rearrangement joins TRBV19 to TRBJ1-2; 8 nucleotides match TRBD1. Germline-derived CDR1 and CDR2 are LNHDA and SQIVND (reference sequence). CDR3 size: 12 residues. V gave up 8 bases and J gave up 4 bases; unmatched junction bases: 3. The CDR3 bases are TGTGCCAGTGGAGACAGGGGCTATGGCTACACCTTC. This translates into CASGDRGYGYTF.

The chain links TRBV20-1 to TRBJ2-4; D not certain. This CDR3 region has 10 residues. With 5 bases removed from V and 4 bases from J, the gap between germline ends came to 3 bases. Germline V gives CDR1 DFQATT, CDR2 SNEGSKA (reference sequence). CDR3 loop: CSAPKNIQYF. The CDR3 DNA reads as TGCAGTGCTCCGAAAAACATTCAGTACTTC.

On this clone: Germline and junction disagree at one end, which may indicate a read error. V and J are TRBV7-9 and TRBJ1-6, with 7 nucleotides matching TRBD1. This CDR3 is 12 amino acids long. Germline V CDR1 and CDR2: SEHNR, FQNEAQ (reference sequence). The CDR3 DNA sequence: TGTTCCAGCAGCATTGACCAGGGGGCCCTCCACTTT. Its translation: CSSSIDQGALHF.

The V call is TRBV6-1, the J call TRBJ2-2, with 8 bases matching TRBD2. This CDR3 has 17 amino acids. Germline CDR1 is MNHNS and CDR2 is SASEGT. The V gene end was trimmed by 4 bases and the J gene end by 0 bases; junction bases not matched to a gene: 7. This CDR3 reads CASSVRGSGANTGELFF. CDR3 in DNA: TGTGCCAGCAGTGTCCGAGGTAGCGGGGCGAACACCGGGGAGCTGTTTTTT.

V is TRBV18 and J is TRBJ1-1; 8 nucleotides agree with TRBD1. CDR3 length: 15 amino acids. The germline gives CDR1 KGHSH, CDR2 LQKENI. V was pared by 4 bases and J by 3 bases, with 7 bases of the junction left unmatched. CDR3 sequence: CASSQETGDHTEAFF. For the CDR3, the DNA is TGTGCCAGCTCACAAGAGACAGGGGATCACACTGAAGCTTTCTTT.

This chain links TRBV6-6 with TRBJ2-7; 10 nucleotides align to TRBD1. The germline CDR1 and CDR2 sequences are MNHNY and SVGAGI (reference sequence). Losses at the gene ends were 7 bases for V and 1 base for J; bases not matched to a gene: 7. The CDR3 runs 15 residues. The CDR3 DNA is TGTGCCAGCACCTCAAGGGACAGGGGATCCTACGAGCAGTACTTC. Its protein product is CASTSRDRGSYEQYF.

V and J are TRBV19 and TRBJ1-5, with D tentatively TRBD1 (5 bases). Between the trimmed V and J ends, which lost 1 base and 0 bases, there was a span of 7 bases. This CDR3 is built from 15 residues. From germline, CDR1 is LNHDA and CDR2 SQIVND (reference sequence). The CDR3 DNA sequence: TGTGCCAGTAGTATAGGACAGAATAGCAATCAGCCCCAGCATTTT. This codes for CASSIGQNSNQPQHF.

The chain couples TRBV30 to TRBJ1-2; D remains ambiguous. The CDR3 covers 14 residues. The V and J ends lost 0 bases and 4 bases respectively, with 12 bases between them. Germline V CDR1 and CDR2: GTSNPN, SVGIG (reference sequence). The CDR3 DNA follows: TGTGCCTGGAGTGTTCGCGGGGTCGGCTATGGCTACACCTTC. Its translation: CAWSVRGVGYGYTF.

The chain recombines TRBV2 with TRBJ2-2; D is possibly TRBD1 (6 bases). Germline CDR1 reads SNHLY; CDR2 reads FYNNEI. The CDR3 consists of 15 residues. Trimming shortened V by 2 bases and J by 3 bases, and 10 bases separated the two germline ends. This chain's CDR3 is CASSEQGIYTGELFF. The CDR3, as DNA: TGTGCCAGCAGTGAACAGGGGATCTACACCGGGGAGCTGTTTTTT.

The chain has TRBV28 and TRBJ2-7; 7 bases map to TRBD1. Germline V CDR1 and CDR2: MDHEN, SYDVKM. The V gene end was trimmed by 4 bases and the J gene end by 4 bases; junction bases not matched to a gene: 16. The CDR3 extends over 17 amino acids. As DNA, the CDR3 is TGTGCCAGCAGTTCCCCAAGTAGACAGGGAAACGAATACGAGCAGTACTTC. This encodes CASSSPSRQGNEYEQYF.

The chain recombines TRBV27 with TRBJ2-1; D is possibly TRBD1 (5 bases). Germline lookup yields CDR1 MNHEY and CDR2 SMNVEV (reference sequence). The V end was cut by 3 bases, the J end by 1 base, with 13 bases between. The CDR3 has 16 amino acids. CDR3 amino acids: CASSFYAGISYNEQFF. The CDR3 DNA is TGTGCCAGCAGTTTTTATGCAGGGATTTCCTACAATGAGCAGTTCTTC.

V and J are TRBV15 and TRBJ2-3; 15 positions agree with TRBD2. Trimming cost V 5 bases and J 6 bases; bases outside gene matches: 3. This CDR3 comprises 15 residues. Germline values: CDR1 LNHNV, CDR2 YYDKDF (reference sequence). The CDR3 DNA is TGTGCCACCAGCGGCGGGACTAGCGGGGGGGATACGCAGTATTTT. The encoded protein is CATSGGTSGGDTQYF.

CDR3 sequence (DNA): TGTGCCTGGAGTGTACTCGGAGGGACCCAGTACTTC. Translating gives CAWSVLGGTQYF. V and J are TRBV30 and TRBJ2-5; possibly TRBD2 for D (5 bases). Trimming took off 0 bases at V and 7 bases at J, with 9 bases between the two ends. The germline V gene has CDR1 GTSNPN and CDR2 SVGIG (reference sequence). The length of the CDR3 is 12 residues.

A few counts support this clone. The rearrangement joins TRBV6-5 to TRBJ1-2; TRBD1 matches 7 bases. The CDR3 contains 13 residues. V shed 6 bases and J 8 bases; nucleotides not matched to a gene: 9. The germline CDR1 and CDR2 sequences are MNHEY and SVGAGI. The CDR3 DNA sequence: TGTGCCAGCAGCAACAGGGGCGCTTCAGGCTACACCTTC. Its protein is CASSNRGASGYTF.

In its sample, this clone was seen once. The gene calls are TRBV2 and TRBJ2-3; D perhaps matches TRBD2 (6 bases). Deletions cut 2 bases from V and 0 bases from J, with 15 bases between. Germline lookup yields CDR1 SNHLY and CDR2 FYNNEI. The CDR3 sequence is 17 residues long. In nucleotides, the CDR3 is TGTGCCAGCAGTGAATTTGGGACTCGAGGGAGCACAGATACGCAGTATTTT. Translated, it gives CASSEFGTRGSTDTQYF.

The rearrangement links TRBV27 to TRBJ2-5; D gene uncertain. Trimming stripped 6 bases from V and 4 bases from J, with 12 bases between. CDR3 size: 13 residues. Germline V gene sequence: CDR1 MNHEY, CDR2 SMNVEV (reference sequence). CDR3 sequence reads: CASRARRGETQYF. The CDR3 DNA is TGTGCCAGCAGGGCCCGGCGCGGAGAGACCCAGTACTTC.

CDR3 region: CASTLTRGQGSYGYTF. In DNA form, the CDR3 reads TGTGCCAGCACCTTAACTAGGGGACAGGGGTCCTATGGCTACACCTTC. This chain connects TRBV28 to TRBJ1-2, with 10 bases that match TRBD1. Germline V gene sequence: CDR1 MDHEN, CDR2 SYDVKM. V was clipped by 7 bases and J by 4 bases; unmatched bases: 12. This CDR3 is built from 16 residues.

V gene TRBV28 combines with J gene TRBJ2-3, with D perhaps matching TRBD2 (6 bases). V lost 2 bases and J 3 bases, leaving 12 bases between the germline ends. Germline values: CDR1 MDHEN, CDR2 SYDVKM. The CDR3 consists of 15 residues. CDR3: CASSLAGKVTDTQYF. The CDR3 bases are TGTGCCAGCAGTTTAGCGGGGAAGGTTACAGATACGCAGTATTTT. The whole variable domain, filled in from reference TRBV28 and TRBJ2-3, reads DVKVTQSSRYLVKRTGEKVFLECVQDMDHENMFWYRQDPGLGLRLIYFSYDVKMKEKGDIPEGYSVSREKKERFSLILESASTNQTSMYLCASSLAGKVTDTQYFGPGTRLTVL.

This sequence joins TRBV14 and TRBJ2-3, with D possibly being TRBD2 (5 bases). The CDR3 length is 13 residues. The V gene lost 5 bases and the J gene lost 1 base, with 7 bases spanning the gap. Looked up from germline, CDR1 is SGHDN and CDR2 is FVKESK. The CDR3: CASSRTRTDTQYF. DNA for the CDR3: TGTGCCAGCAGCAGGACTCGCACAGATACGCAGTATTTT.

This clone was counted a single time. This chain uses TRBV6-1 with TRBJ2-1; D is unresolved. This CDR3 is 13 amino acids long. V lost 6 bases and J 7 bases, leaving 13 bases between the germline ends. Germline CDR1 MNHNS, CDR2 SASEGT. The CDR3 spells CASRSEAVNEQFF. The CDR3 DNA is TGTGCCAGCAGGAGCGAGGCGGTTAATGAGCAGTTCTTC.

The chain links TRBV6-5 to TRBJ2-1; TRBD2 might be the D (5 bases). Trimming removed 6 bases at V and 0 bases at J, with 12 bases between. Germline loops: CDR1 MNHEY, CDR2 SVGAGI. The CDR3 sequence is 15 residues long. In nucleotides, the CDR3 is TGTGCCAGCAGCCGGTCGAGGGACTCCTACAATGAGCAGTTCTTC. As protein: CASSRSRDSYNEQFF.

The rearrangement links TRBV28 to TRBJ1-3, with D uncertain. V gave up 5 bases and J gave up 0 bases, with 11 bases separating them. Per the germline V gene, CDR1 is MDHEN and CDR2 is SYDVKM. The CDR3 runs 15 residues. In DNA, the CDR3 is TGTGCCAGCAGTCCGACCGGAGGCTCTGGAAACACCATATATTTT. This sequence encodes CASSPTGGSGNTIYF.

The chain carries TRBV30 and TRBJ2-5; 12 nucleotides agree with TRBD2. After removal of 2 bases from V and 2 bases from J, the junction contained 9 bases not matched to a gene. This CDR3 has 17 amino acids. From germline, CDR1 is GTSNPN and CDR2 SVGIG (reference sequence). The CDR3 loop reads CAWSKTSGGHMQETQYF. CDR3 nucleotides: TGTGCCTGGAGTAAGACTAGCGGGGGCCATATGCAAGAGACCCAGTACTTC.